This is a list of T cell receptor beta chains from one sample in a study of blood T cells in healthy people across ages. TCRdb analysed the 5' RACE reads with MiXCR anew, one entry per CDR3 protein. This table holds about 670,000 distinct CDR3 sequences, around 43% found once. Sample: blood. The receptors originated from a man older than 75 in good health. The CDR3 runs from the conserved cysteine through the conserved F or W. Each record gives: V gene, J gene, clone size, D gene, CDR3 protein, CDR3 DNA. D genes are given only for firm matches. Size tells how often a clone was seen (once, few, many) or the class of an expanded clone, and some rows leave it out.

V: TRBV4-1
J: TRBJ2-3
size: -
D: TRBD2
CDR3: CASSLTSGPLADTQYF
DNA: TGCGCCAGCAGCCTCACTAGCGGGCCCCTGGCAGATACGCAGTATTTT

V: TRBV2
J: TRBJ2-5
size: many
D: -
CDR3: CASRAGRNQETQYF
DNA: TGTGCCAGCAGGGCGGGACGTAACCAAGAGACCCAGTACTTC

V: TRBV29-1
J: TRBJ2-1
size: -
D: TRBD1
CDR3: CSLGGQGSRSYNEQFF
DNA: TGCAGCCTTGGGGGACAGGGAAGTCGCTCCTACAATGAGCAGTTCTTC

V: TRBV27
J: TRBJ1-2
size: -
D: TRBD1
CDR3: CASRRTGGFYGYTF
DNA: TGTGCCAGCAGGCGAACAGGGGGCTTCTATGGCTACACCTTC

V: TRBV6-5
J: TRBJ1-2
size: -
D: -
CDR3: CASSTPRGSSYGYTF
DNA: TGTGCCAGCAGTACCCCCAGGGGCTCCTCCTATGGCTACACCTTC

V: TRBV5-1
J: TRBJ2-3
size: -
D: -
CDR3: CASTLWETDTQYF
DNA: TGCGCCAGCACCCTGTGGGAGACAGATACGCAGTATTTT

V: TRBV29-1
J: TRBJ2-4
size: few
D: -
CDR3: CSVGLQRNIQYF
DNA: TGCAGCGTTGGGTTGCAGCGAAACATTCAGTACTTC

V: TRBV28
J: TRBJ2-5
size: -
D: -
CDR3: CASTPGDSRDDEQYF
DNA: TGTGCCAGCACTCCAGGTGACTCCCGGGACGATGAGCAGTACTTC

V: TRBV27
J: TRBJ1-5
size: -
D: TRBD1
CDR3: CASSSGTGNMGNQPQHF
DNA: TGTGCCAGCAGTAGCGGGACAGGGAACATGGGCAATCAGCCCCAGCATTTT

V: TRBV2
J: TRBJ2-1
size: few
D: -
CDR3: CATRPSGSNEQFF
DNA: TGTGCCACCCGACCCTCCGGCTCCAATGAGCAGTTCTTC